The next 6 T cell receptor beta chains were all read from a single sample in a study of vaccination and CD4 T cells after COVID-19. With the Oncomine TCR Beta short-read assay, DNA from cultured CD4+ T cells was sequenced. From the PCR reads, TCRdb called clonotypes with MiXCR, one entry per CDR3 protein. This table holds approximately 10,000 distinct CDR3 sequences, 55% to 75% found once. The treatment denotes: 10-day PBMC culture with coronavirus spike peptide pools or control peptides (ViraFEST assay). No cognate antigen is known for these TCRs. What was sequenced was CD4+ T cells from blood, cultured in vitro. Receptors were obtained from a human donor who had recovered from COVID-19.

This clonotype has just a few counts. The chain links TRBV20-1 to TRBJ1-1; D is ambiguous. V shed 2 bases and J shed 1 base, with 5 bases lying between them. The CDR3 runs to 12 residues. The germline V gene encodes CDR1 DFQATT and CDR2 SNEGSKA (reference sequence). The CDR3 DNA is TGCAGTGCTAGATCCGGGAACACTGAAGCTTTCTTT. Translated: CSARSGNTEAFF.

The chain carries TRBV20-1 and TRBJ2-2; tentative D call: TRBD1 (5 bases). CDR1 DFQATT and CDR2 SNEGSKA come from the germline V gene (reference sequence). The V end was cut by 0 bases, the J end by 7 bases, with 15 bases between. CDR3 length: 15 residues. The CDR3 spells CSARDPRQSVGELFF. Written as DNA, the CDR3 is TGCAGTGCTAGAGATCCCCGACAGTCGGTCGGGGAGCTGTTTTTT.

The CDR3 nucleotides read TGCAGTGCTAGAGATCGAAGAAAGGGTAGGGAAAAACTGTTTTTT. It yields the protein CSARDRRKGREKLFF. The J gene is TRBJ1-4, the V gene TRBV20-1; D is undetermined. This CDR3 is built from 15 residues. CDR1 and CDR2 (germline): DFQATT, SNEGSKA (reference sequence). V was clipped by 0 bases and J by 8 bases, with 16 bases between them.

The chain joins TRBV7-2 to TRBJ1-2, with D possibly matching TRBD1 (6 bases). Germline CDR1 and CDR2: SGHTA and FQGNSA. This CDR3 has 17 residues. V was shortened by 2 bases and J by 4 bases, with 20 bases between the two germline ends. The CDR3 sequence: CASSLFMMDRTPYGYTF. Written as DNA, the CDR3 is TGTGCCAGCAGCTTATTTATGATGGACAGAACCCCCTATGGCTACACCTTC.

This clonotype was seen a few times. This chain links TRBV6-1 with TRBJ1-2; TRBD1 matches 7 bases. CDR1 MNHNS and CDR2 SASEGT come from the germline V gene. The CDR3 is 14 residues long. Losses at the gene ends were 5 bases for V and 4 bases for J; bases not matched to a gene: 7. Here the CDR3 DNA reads TGTGCCAGCAGTCTAAGGACAGGCCGCTATGGCTACACCTTC. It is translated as CASSLRTGRYGYTF.

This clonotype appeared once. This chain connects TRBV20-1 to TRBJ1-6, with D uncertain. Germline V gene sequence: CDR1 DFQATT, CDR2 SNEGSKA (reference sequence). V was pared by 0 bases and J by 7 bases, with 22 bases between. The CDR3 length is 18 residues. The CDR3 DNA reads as TGCAGTGCTAGAGATTCCAGCCGGGGTATCAATATGAATTCACCCCTCCACTTT. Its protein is CSARDSSRGINMNSPLHF.